Listed below are T cell receptor beta chains from one sample, sequenced in a study of T cells after yellow fever vaccination. Each CDR3 protein gets one entry after TCRdb re-called the 5' RACE reads with MiXCR. The repertoire includes hundreds of thousands of distinct CDR3 sequences, 21% of them detected once, and roughly a sixth sits in the top ten. Sequencing was performed on PBMCs, taken 21 days after the first yellow fever vaccination. The receptors here all came from a man aged 18-30 years who received the YFV17D yellow fever vaccine. The CDR3 runs from the conserved cysteine through the conserved F or W. A D gene is named only where the DNA matches it firmly. Clone size is not always given. Where it is, it says once, few, many or a class for expanded clones.

v_gene	abundance	j_gene	d_gene	CDR3aa	CDR3nt
TRBV7-9	few	TRBJ1-6	TRBD1	CASSRQGKSPLHF	TGTGCCAGCAGCCGACAGGGTAAATCACCCCTCCACTTT
TRBV19	NA	TRBJ2-3	NA	CASSGEEVSSTDTQYF	TGTGCCAGTAGCGGGGAGGAGGTCTCTAGCACAGATACGCAGTATTTT
TRBV12-3/TRBV12-4	few	TRBJ2-1	TRBD2	CASSSGLAVIEQFF	TGTGCCAGCAGTTCGGGACTAGCGGTGATTGAGCAGTTCTTC
TRBV5-1	once	TRBJ1-5	NA	CASSLYPGRDQPQHF	TGCGCCAGCAGCTTGTATCCAGGGAGGGATCAGCCCCAGCATTTT
TRBV19	once	TRBJ2-5	NA	CATRAGEETQYF	TGTGCCACCCGAGCAGGGGAAGAGACCCAGTACTTC
TRBV6-2/TRBV6-3	NA	TRBJ2-2	TRBD2	CASNPPGLAPTGELFF	TGTGCCAGCAATCCGCCGGGACTAGCGCCCACCGGGGAGCTGTTTTTT
TRBV9	NA	TRBJ1-2	NA	CASSPVDLPPRYGYTF	TGTGCCAGCAGCCCAGTGGACCTCCCTCCTCGCTATGGCTACACCTTC
TRBV13	few	TRBJ2-3	TRBD2	CASSSLTGGIIPDTQYF	TGTGCCAGCAGCTCGCTGACGGGGGGTATCATTCCAGATACGCAGTATTTT
TRBV5-5	NA	TRBJ1-2	NA	CASSGTSEPYGYTF	TGTGCCAGCAGCGGGACATCCGAACCTTATGGCTACACCTTC
TRBV4-3	many	TRBJ2-3	NA	CASSQAPDSQKYF	TGCGCCAGCAGCCAAGCCCCGGACTCCCAAAAGTATTTT
TRBV7-2	NA	TRBJ2-2	NA	CASSYYRERELFF	TGTGCCAGCAGCTACTACAGGGAAAGGGAGCTGTTTTTT
TRBV20-1	few	TRBJ1-1	NA	CSAPRNRNTEAFF	TGCAGTGCTCCAAGGAATCGGAACACTGAAGCTTTCTTT
TRBV5-1	NA	TRBJ1-2	TRBD1	CASSSQGGAYGYTF	TGCGCCAGCAGCTCTCAGGGGGGGGCCTATGGCTACACCTTC
TRBV20-1	few	TRBJ2-5	NA	CSARDVRHLSQYF	TGCAGTGCTAGAGATGTTAGACATCTGAGCCAGTACTTC
TRBV7-9	few	TRBJ2-1	NA	CASSFYGEEQFF	TGTGCCAGCAGCTTCTACGGAGAAGAGCAGTTCTTC
TRBV6-1	NA	TRBJ2-1	NA	CASRPAGTRNNEQFF	TGTGCCAGCAGGCCCGCCGGGACACGAAACAATGAGCAGTTCTTC
TRBV18	NA	TRBJ2-3	NA	CASSPRGGTPTDTQYF	TGTGCCAGCTCACCCCGAGGTGGGACCCCCACAGATACGCAGTATTTT
TRBV7-9	few	TRBJ1-2	NA	CASSPTLHAGYTF	TGTGCCAGCAGCCCCACGCTGCATGCGGGCTACACCTTC
TRBV7-6	NA	TRBJ2-3	NA	CASSSFATDTQYF	TGTGCCAGCAGCTCCTTTGCGACAGATACGCAGTATTTT
TRBV7-9	NA	TRBJ2-2	NA	CASSPPNGGITGELFF	TGTGCCAGCAGCCCTCCGAATGGAGGGATCACCGGGGAGCTGTTTTTT
TRBV7-2	few	TRBJ1-2	NA	CASRPSDSYGYTF	TGTGCCAGCCGACCATCGGACAGCTATGGCTACACCTTC
TRBV27	NA	TRBJ2-3	TRBD2	CASSLGRGSTDTQYF	TGTGCCAGCAGTTTGGGGCGGGGGAGCACAGATACGCAGTATTTT